This TCR beta chain was found in a study of blood T cell repertoires in COVID-19. Trimming pared 0 bases from V and 3 bases from J, leaving 12 bases between. Germline V CDR1 and CDR2: LGHNA, YSLEER. This CDR3 is 16 amino acids long. TCRdb's table, derived via immunoSEQ multiplex PCR, lists solely in-frame clones and lacks some. The sample contains 250,000 to 350,000 clones, 75% to 95% of which appear only once. The V gene is TRBV4-3, the J gene TRBJ1-3; D unresolved. Material for sequencing was PBMCs or T cells enriched from blood (not recorded which). The clonotype was recovered from a woman aged 30 to 39 who had recovered from COVID-19. The CDR3: CASSQDITTFGNTIYF. CDR3 nucleotide sequence: TGCGCCAGCAGCCAAGATATAACCACTTTTGGAAACACCATATATTTT.